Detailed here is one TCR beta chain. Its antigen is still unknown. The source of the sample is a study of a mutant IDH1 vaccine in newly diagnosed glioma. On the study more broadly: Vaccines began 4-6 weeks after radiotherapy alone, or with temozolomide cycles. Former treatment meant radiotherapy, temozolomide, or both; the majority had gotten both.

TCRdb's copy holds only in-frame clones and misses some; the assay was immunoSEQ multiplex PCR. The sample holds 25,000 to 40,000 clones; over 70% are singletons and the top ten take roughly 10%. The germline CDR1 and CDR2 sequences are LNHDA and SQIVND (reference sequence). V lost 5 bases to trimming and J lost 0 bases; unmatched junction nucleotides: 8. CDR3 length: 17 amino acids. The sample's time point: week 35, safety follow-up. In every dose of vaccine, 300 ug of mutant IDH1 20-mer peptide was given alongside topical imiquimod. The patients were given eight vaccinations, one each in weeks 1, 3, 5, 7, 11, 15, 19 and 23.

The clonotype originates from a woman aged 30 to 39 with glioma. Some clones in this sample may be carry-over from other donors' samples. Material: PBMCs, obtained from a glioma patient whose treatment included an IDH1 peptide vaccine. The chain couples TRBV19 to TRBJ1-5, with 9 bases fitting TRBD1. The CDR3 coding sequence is TGTGCCAGTAGTCGCCGACAGGGGGGCTATAGCAATCAGCCCCAGCATTTT. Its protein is CASSRRQGGYSNQPQHF.